A selection of T cell receptor beta chains follows, all from one sample in a study of coeliac disease. TCRdb's copy holds only in-frame clones and misses some; the assay was immunoSEQ multiplex PCR. The sample contains roughly 7,900 clones, 55% to 65% of which appear only once. Sequences were obtained from lamina propria lymphocytes from the gut. Receptor source: a woman aged 55-75 years with active celiac disease. The CDR3 runs from the conserved cysteine through the conserved F or W. A D gene is named only where the DNA matches it firmly. The listing skips clone size in some rows; elsewhere it reads once, few, many or a size class.

clone_size j_call v_call d_call cdr3_nt cdr3_aa
NA TRBJ1-5 TRBV30 NA TGTGCCTGGACCCACCGGGGAAATCAGCCCCAGCATTTT CAWTHRGNQPQHF
NA TRBJ2-5 TRBV28 TRBD2 TGTGCCAGCAGTTTATACGGCGGGAGGGTAGGGATGGAGACCCAGTACTTC CASSLYGGRVGMETQYF
few TRBJ1-2 TRBV29-1 TRBD1 TGCAGCGCCTCAGGGGGGAGTCTTCCTAACTATGGCTACACCTTC CSASGGSLPNYGYTF
NA TRBJ1-2 TRBV20-1 TRBD1 TGCAGTGCTAGGGTAGGGGGCGGCTACACCTTC CSARVGGGYTF
NA TRBJ2-2 TRBV9 NA TGTGCCAGCAGCGTAGAGGGACTCACGAACACCGGGGAGCTGTTTTTT CASSVEGLTNTGELFF
few TRBJ1-2 TRBV7-2 NA TGTGCCAGCAGCCCCCAGGGTCCTTCTAGTGATGGCTACACCTTC CASSPQGPSSDGYTF
NA TRBJ2-1 TRBV9 TRBD2 TGTGCCAGCAGCAGGACTAGCGGGAGTAAAGATGAGCAGTTCTTC CASSRTSGSKDEQFF
NA TRBJ1-1 TRBV5-4 TRBD1 TGTGCCAGCAGCCGACAGGGGGGGGGCACTGAAGCTTTCTTT CASSRQGGGTEAFF
NA TRBJ1-5 TRBV30 TRBD1 TGTGCCTGGAGTCGGGACAGCGATCAGCCCCAGCATTTT CAWSRDSDQPQHF
once TRBJ1-1 TRBV27 TRBD1 TGTGCCAGCAGTCCCCGGGACAGGGGGTCTCATGGAGCTTTCTTT CASSPRDRGSHGAFF
NA TRBJ2-7 TRBV7-2 TRBD1 TGTGCCAGCAGCCCCTGGGGATCGGGCAAAGGGGGCCACGAGCAGTACTTC CASSPWGSGKGGHEQYF
once TRBJ2-7 TRBV28 TRBD2 TGTGCCAGCAGTCCCCGGACTAGCGGGAACTCCTACGAGCAGTACTTC CASSPRTSGNSYEQYF
few TRBJ1-2 TRBV30 NA TGTGCCTGGCTGGAAGCTAGCTATGGCTACACCTTC CAWLEASYGYTF
NA TRBJ2-5 TRBV7-2 TRBD2 TGTGCCAGCAGCTTAACTAGCGGGATGGGAAAGACCCAGTACTTC CASSLTSGMGKTQYF
NA TRBJ2-1 TRBV7-8 NA TGTGCCAGCAGCTTAGCCGGGGGACCCTACAATGAGCAGTTCTTC CASSLAGGPYNEQFF
NA TRBJ1-1 TRBV5-6 TRBD1 TGTGCCAGCAGCCTACAGGGGAGGACCACTGAAGCTTTCTTT CASSLQGRTTEAFF
NA TRBJ1-4 TRBV4-3 TRBD1 TGCGCCAGCAGCCAAGCTGGGAGGAGGGGCCAGGGGGCTAATGAAAAACTGTTTTTT CASSQAGRRGQGANEKLFF
few TRBJ1-2 TRBV18 NA TGTGCCAGCTCACCGTCGGAGTTTAGAGACTATGGCTACACCTTC CASSPSEFRDYGYTF
NA TRBJ1-1 TRBV11-2 NA TGTGCCAGCAGCTTGGGGGGGATGAGCTGGGGAGCTTTCTTT CASSLGGMSWGAFF
NA TRBJ2-7 TRBV6-6 NA TGTGCCAGCGGGGACCATGGGGGCGGGTACGAGCAGTACTTC CASGDHGGGYEQYF
medium-sized TRBJ2-4 TRBV21-1 NA TGTGCCAGCAGCAAGCCCATAGGTACAGGGGGATTCGGGTCTATTGTGAACATTCAGTACTTC CASSKPIGTGGFGSIVNIQYF
few TRBJ1-1 TRBV11-2 NA TGTGCCAGCAGCTTAACCCAGGAAGCTTTCTTT CASSLTQEAFF
NA TRBJ1-2 TRBV7-9 NA TGTGCCAGCAGCCGCATACAGGTGAACTATGGCTACACCTTC CASSRIQVNYGYTF
NA TRBJ2-3 TRBV9 TRBD2 TGTGCCAGCAGCGTAGGGACTAGCGGGGGGCCCCGGGCAGATACGCAGTATTTT CASSVGTSGGPRADTQYF
NA TRBJ2-3 TRBV12-5 NA TGTGCTAGTGGACCGATATCAGGGGCGCAGTATTTT CASGPISGAQYF
NA TRBJ2-6 TRBV15 NA TGTGCCACCAGCAGAGTTAGGGTCAGGGCTTCTGGGGCCAACGTCCTGACTTTC CATSRVRVRASGANVLTF
NA TRBJ2-3 TRBV5-1 TRBD2 TGCGCCAGCAGCCCGGGACTAGCTACAGATACGCAGTATTTT CASSPGLATDTQYF
NA TRBJ2-2 TRBV5-1 TRBD1 TGCGCCAGCAGCTTGGACAGGGGTTCGACCGGGGAGCTGTTTTTT CASSLDRGSTGELFF